This T cell receptor beta chain was retrieved from a study of shared clonotypes between healthy human individuals. Trimming removed 4 bases from V and 4 bases from J; junction bases left unmatched: 7. The CDR3 extends over 16 amino acids. Germline CDR1 is SGHRS and CDR2 is YFSETQ. Profiled with immunoSEQ multiplex PCR; TCRdb holds only in-frame clones, not every one. This sample has more than 2,000,000 clones, with more than 90% found just once. The TCR comes from a man younger than 30 in good health. The specimen sequenced was naive CD4+ T cells sorted from blood. Subset: CD45RA+ positively selected. This chain joins TRBV5-1 and TRBJ2-3, with 12 bases that match TRBD2. CDR3 residues: CASSLGLAGPPDTQYF. The CDR3 DNA reads as TGCGCCAGCAGCCTCGGACTAGCGGGACCCCCAGATACGCAGTATTTT.